What follows describes a single T cell receptor beta chain. Repertoires were generated with immunoSEQ multiplex PCR, while TCRdb's copy carries only in-frame clones and drops some. The data show about 260,000 clones, with roughly 90% seen just once and approximately 3.7% held by the top ten. This entry comes from a study of blood T cell repertoires in COVID-19. This TCR was sampled from a man between 60 and 70 years old who had recovered from COVID-19. Sequencing input: peripheral blood.

CDR3 amino acids: CASSQETGDGGYTF. CDR3 DNA sequence: TGTGCCAGCAGCCAGGAGACAGGGGACGGTGGCTACACCTTC. The genes are TRBV11-2 and TRBJ1-2, with 8 bases lining up with TRBD1. V trimming: 5 bases; J trimming: 7 bases; junction bases outside the gene matches: 9. The CDR3 is 14 residues long. Germline loops: CDR1 SGHAT, CDR2 FQNNGV.